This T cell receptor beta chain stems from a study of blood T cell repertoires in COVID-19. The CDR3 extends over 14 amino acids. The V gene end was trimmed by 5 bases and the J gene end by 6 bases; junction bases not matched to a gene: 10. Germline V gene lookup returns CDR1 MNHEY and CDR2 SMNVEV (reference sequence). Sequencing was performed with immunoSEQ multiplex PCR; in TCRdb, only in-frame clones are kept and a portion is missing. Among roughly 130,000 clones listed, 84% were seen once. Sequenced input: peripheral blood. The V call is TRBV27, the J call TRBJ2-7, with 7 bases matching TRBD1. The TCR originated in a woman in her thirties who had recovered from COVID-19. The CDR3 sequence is CASSADRVRGEQYF. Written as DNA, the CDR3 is TGTGCCAGCAGTGCCGACAGGGTTCGGGGCGAGCAGTACTTC.